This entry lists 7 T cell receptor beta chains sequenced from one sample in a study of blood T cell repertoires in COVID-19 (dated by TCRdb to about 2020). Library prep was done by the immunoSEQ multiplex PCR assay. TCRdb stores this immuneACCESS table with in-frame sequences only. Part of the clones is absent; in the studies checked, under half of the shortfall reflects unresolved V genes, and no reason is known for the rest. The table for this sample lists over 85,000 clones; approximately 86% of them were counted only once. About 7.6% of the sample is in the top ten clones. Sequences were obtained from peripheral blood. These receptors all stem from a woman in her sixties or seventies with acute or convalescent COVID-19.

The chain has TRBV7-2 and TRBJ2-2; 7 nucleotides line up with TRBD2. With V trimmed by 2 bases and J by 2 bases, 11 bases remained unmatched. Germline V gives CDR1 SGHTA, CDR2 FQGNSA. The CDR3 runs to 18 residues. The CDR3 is CASSLQSVGGTNTGELFF. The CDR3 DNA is TGTGCCAGCAGCTTACAGTCCGTCGGGGGGACCAACACCGGGGAGCTGTTTTTT.

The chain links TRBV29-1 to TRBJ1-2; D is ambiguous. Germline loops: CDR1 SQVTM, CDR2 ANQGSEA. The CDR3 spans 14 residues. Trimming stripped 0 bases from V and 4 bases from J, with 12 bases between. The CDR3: CSVEDLRALYGYTF. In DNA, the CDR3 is TGCAGCGTTGAAGATCTCAGAGCGCTCTATGGCTACACCTTC.

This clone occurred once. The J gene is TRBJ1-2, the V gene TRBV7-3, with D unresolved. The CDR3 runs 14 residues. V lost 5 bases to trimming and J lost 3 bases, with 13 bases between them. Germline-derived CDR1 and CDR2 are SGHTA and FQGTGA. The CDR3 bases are TGTGCCAGCAGCCCCGAACCCACAGACTATGGCTACACCTTC. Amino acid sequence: CASSPEPTDYGYTF.

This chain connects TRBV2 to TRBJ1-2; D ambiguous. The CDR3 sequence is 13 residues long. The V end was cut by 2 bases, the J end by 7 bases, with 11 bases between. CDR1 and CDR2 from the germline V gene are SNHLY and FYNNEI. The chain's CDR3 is CASSEIRDLGYTF. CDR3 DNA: TGTGCCAGCAGTGAAATCCGGGATCTTGGCTACACCTTC.

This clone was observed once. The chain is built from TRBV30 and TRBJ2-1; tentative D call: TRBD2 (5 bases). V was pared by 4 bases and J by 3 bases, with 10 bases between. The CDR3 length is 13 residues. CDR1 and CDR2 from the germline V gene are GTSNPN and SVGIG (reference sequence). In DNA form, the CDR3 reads TGTGCCTGGAAATCCGGGAACTACAATGAGCAGTTCTTC. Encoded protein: CAWKSGNYNEQFF.

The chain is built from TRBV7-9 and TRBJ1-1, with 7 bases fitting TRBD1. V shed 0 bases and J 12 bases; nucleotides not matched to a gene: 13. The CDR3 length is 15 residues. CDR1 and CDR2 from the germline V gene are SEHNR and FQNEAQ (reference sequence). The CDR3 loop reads CASSLASLGQGGTFF. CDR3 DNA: TGTGCCAGCAGCTTAGCGTCGTTAGGGCAGGGGGGTACTTTCTTT.

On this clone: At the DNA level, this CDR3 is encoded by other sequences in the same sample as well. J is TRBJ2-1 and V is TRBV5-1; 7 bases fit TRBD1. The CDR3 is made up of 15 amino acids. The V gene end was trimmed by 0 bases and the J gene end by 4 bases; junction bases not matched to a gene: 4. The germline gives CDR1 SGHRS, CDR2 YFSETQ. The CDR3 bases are TGCGCCAGCAGCTTGGAAGGGGGCGCTTACAATGAGCAGTTCTTC. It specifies CASSLEGGAYNEQFF.